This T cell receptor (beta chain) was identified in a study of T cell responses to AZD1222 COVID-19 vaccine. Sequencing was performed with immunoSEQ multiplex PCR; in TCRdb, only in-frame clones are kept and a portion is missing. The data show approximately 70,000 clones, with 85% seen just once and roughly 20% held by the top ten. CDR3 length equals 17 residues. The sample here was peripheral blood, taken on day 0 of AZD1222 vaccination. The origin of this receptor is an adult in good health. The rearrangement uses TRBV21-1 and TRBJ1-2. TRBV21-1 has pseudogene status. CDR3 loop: CASRIRQRGVRDYGYTF. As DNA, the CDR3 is TGTGCCAGCAGGATTCGACAGCGGGGAGTTCGAGACTATGGCTACACCTTC.